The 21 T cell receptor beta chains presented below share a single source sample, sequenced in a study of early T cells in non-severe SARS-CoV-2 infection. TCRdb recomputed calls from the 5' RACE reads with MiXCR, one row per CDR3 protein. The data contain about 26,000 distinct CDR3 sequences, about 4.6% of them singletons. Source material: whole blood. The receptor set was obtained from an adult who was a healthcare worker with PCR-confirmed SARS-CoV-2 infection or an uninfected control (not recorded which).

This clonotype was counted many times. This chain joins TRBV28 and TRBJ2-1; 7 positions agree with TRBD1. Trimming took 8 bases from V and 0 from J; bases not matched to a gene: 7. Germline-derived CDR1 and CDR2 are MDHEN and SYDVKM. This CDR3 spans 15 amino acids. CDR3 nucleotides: TGTGCCAGCGACAGGGTTTTGAGCTCCTACAATGAGCAGTTCTTC. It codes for CASDRVLSSYNEQFF.

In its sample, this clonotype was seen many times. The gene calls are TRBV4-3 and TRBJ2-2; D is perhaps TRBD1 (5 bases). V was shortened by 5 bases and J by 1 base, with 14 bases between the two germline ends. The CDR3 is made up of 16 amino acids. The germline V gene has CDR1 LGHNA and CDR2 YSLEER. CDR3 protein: CASSTWADRNTGELFF. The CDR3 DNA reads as TGCGCCAGCAGCACCTGGGCCGACAGGAACACCGGGGAGCTGTTTTTT.

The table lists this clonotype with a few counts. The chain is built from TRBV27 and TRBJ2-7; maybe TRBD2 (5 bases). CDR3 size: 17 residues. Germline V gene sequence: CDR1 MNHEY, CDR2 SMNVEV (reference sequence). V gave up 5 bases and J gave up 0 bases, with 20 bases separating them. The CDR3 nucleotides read TGTGCCAGCAGTCCTGACTACAACTACGTTAGCTCCTACGAGCAGTACTTC. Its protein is CASSPDYNYVSSYEQYF.

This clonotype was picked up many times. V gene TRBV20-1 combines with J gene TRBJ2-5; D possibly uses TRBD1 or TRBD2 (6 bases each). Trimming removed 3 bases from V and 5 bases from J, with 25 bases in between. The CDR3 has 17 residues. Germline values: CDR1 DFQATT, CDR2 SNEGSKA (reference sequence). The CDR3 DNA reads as TGCAGTGCTAGGGAGGACGGGAGTGTAATTCAGGGGGAGACCCAGTACTTC. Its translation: CSAREDGSVIQGETQYF.

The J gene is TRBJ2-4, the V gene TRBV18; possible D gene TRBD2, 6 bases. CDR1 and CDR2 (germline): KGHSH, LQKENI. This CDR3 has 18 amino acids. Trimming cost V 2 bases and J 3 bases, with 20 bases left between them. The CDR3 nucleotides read TGTGCCAGCTCACCAACCGGCGGAGCGGGCCTAAACAAAAACATTCAGTACTTC. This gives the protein CASSPTGGAGLNKNIQYF.

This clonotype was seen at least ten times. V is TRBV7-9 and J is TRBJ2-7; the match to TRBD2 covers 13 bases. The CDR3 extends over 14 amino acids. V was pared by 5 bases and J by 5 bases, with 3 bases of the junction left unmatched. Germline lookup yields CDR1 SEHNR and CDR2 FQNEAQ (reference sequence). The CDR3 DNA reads TGTGCCAGCAGCGAGACTAGCGGGAGGAACGAGCAGTACTTC. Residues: CASSETSGRNEQYF.

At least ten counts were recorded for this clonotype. The CDR3 region is CSATTGTGGVASYSNQPQHF. The CDR3 DNA is TGCAGTGCAACAACCGGGACAGGGGGCGTAGCCTCATATAGCAATCAGCCCCAGCATTTT. The J gene is TRBJ1-5, the V gene TRBV20-1; 12 bases agree with TRBD1. The CDR3 is 20 residues long. Trimming took 6 bases from V and 0 from J; bases not matched to a gene: 18. CDR1 is DFQATT and CDR2 is SNEGSKA in the germline V gene (reference sequence).

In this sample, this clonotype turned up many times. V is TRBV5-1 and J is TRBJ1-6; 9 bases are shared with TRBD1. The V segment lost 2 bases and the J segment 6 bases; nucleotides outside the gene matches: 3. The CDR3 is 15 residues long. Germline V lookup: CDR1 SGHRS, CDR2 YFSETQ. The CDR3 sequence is CASSLQGAGNSPLHF. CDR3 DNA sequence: TGCGCCAGCAGCTTACAGGGGGCTGGTAATTCACCCCTCCACTTT.

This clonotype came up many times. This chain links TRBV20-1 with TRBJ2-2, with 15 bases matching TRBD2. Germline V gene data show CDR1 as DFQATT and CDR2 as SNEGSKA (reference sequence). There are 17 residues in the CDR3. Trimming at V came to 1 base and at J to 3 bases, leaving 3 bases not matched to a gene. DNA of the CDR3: TGCAGTGCTAGAGCCGGACTAGCGGGAGGGTACACCGGGGAGCTGTTTTTT. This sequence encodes CSARAGLAGGYTGELFF.

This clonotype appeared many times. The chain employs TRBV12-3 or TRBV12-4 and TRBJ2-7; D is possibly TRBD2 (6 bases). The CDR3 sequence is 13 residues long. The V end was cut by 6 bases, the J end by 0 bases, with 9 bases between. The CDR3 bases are TGTGCCAGCAGAGAGGGACTCTCCTACGAGCAGTACTTC. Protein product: CASREGLSYEQYF.

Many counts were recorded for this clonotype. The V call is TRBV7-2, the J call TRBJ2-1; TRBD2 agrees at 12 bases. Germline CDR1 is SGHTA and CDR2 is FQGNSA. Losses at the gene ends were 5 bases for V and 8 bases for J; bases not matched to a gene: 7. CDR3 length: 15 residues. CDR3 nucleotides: TGTGCCAGCAGCCACGGACTAGCGGGGATCGATGAGCAGTTCTTC. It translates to CASSHGLAGIDEQFF.

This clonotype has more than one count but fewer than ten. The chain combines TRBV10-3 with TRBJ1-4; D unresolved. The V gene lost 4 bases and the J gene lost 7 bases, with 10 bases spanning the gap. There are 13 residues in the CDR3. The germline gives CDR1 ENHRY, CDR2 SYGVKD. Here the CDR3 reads CAISGWGFEKLFF. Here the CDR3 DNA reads TGTGCCATCAGTGGTTGGGGATTTGAAAAACTGTTTTTT.

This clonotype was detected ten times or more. The CDR3 spells CASSIPQNYGYTF. CDR3 DNA: TGTGCCAGCAGTATTCCCCAGAACTATGGCTACACCTTC. V gene TRBV6-2 or TRBV6-3 combines with J gene TRBJ1-2; D remains ambiguous. The V gene lost 5 bases and the J gene lost 2 bases, with 9 bases spanning the gap. Germline values: CDR1 MNHEY, CDR2 SVGEGT. This CDR3 contains 13 residues.

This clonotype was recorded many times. The CDR3 nucleotides read TGTGCCTGGAGTTTTGGAGCCGGCACAGATACGCAGTATTTT. Translation: CAWSFGAGTDTQYF. The V gene is TRBV30, the J gene TRBJ2-3, with no clear D. V gave up 2 bases and J gave up 1 base, with 10 bases separating them. The CDR3 extends over 14 amino acids. The germline V gene has CDR1 GTSNPN and CDR2 SVGIG (reference sequence).

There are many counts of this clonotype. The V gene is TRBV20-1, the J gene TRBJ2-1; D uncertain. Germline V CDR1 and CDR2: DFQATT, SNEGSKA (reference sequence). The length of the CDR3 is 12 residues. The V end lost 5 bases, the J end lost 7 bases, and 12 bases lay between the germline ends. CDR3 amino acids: CSAPRLKNEQFF. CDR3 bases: TGCAGTGCTCCTCGACTGAAAAATGAGCAGTTCTTC.

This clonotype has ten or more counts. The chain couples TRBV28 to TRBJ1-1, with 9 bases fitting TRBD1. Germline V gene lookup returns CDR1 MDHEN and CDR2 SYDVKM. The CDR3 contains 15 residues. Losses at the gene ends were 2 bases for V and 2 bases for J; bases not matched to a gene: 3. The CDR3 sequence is CASSLGDRDNTEAFF. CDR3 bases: TGTGCCAGCAGTTTAGGGGACAGGGATAACACTGAAGCTTTCTTT.

This chain's CDR3 is CASHAGSTSGNTIYF. CDR3 bases: TGCGCCAGCCACGCCGGGTCAACTTCTGGAAACACCATATATTTT. This rearrangement joins TRBV5-1 to TRBJ1-3; D not certain. The V and J ends lost 7 bases and 1 base respectively, with 15 bases between them. The CDR3 contains 15 residues. Germline CDR1 reads SGHRS; CDR2 reads YFSETQ.

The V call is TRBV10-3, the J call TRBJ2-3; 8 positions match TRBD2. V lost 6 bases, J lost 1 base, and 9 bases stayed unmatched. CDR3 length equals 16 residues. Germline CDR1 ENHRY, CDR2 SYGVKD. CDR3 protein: CAISGRALDGTDTQYF. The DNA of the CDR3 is TGTGCCATCAGCGGGAGGGCCCTGGATGGCACAGATACGCAGTATTTT.

The CDR3 spells CASSKDTLGVTEAFF. DNA for the CDR3: TGTGCCAGCTCAAAGGACACGTTGGGAGTCACTGAAGCTTTCTTT. This chain joins TRBV18 and TRBJ1-1, with a weak D call TRBD1 (5 bases). V lost 5 bases, J lost 4 bases, and 17 bases lay in between. CDR1 and CDR2 (germline): KGHSH, LQKENI. The CDR3 contains 15 residues.

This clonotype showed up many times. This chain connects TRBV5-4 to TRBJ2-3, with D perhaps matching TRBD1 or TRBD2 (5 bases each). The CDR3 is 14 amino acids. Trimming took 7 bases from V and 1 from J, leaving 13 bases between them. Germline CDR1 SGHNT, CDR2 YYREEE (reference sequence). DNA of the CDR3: TGTGCCAGCGCCGGGACCGCAGGCACAGATACGCAGTATTTT. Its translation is CASAGTAGTDTQYF.

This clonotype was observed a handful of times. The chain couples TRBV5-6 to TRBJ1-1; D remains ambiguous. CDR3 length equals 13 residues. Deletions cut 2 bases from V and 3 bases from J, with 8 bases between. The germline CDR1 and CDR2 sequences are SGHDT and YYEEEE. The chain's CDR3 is CASSLFRDTEAFF. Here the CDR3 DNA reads TGTGCCAGCAGCTTATTTAGGGACACTGAAGCTTTCTTT. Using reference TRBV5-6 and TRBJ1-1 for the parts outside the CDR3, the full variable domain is DAGVTQSPTHLIKTRGQQVTLRCSPKSGHDTVSWYQQALGQGPQFIFQYYEEEERQRGNFPDRFSGHQFPNYSSELNVNALLLGDSALYLCASSLFRDTEAFFGQGTRLTVV.